This T cell receptor (beta chain) was retrieved from a study of shared clonotypes between healthy human individuals. Whole-study findings and limits: Relative to clonotypes present in all four donors, those not shared had lower generation probabilities. Between a few donors, naive CD4 clonotypes were shared at a level of about 5.3%.

The CDR3 runs to 15 residues. Trimming stripped 6 bases from V and 2 bases from J, with 16 bases between. Germline V lookup: CDR1 MNHNS, CDR2 SASEGT. In regard to this clone: What it binds is unknown.

Generated by immunoSEQ multiplex PCR, the TCRdb table keeps only in-frame clones and is missing some. The sample has nearly 1,000,000 clones, 60% to 85% seen once. Sequenced input: memory CD4+ T cells sorted from blood. Documented subset: CD45RA-negative fraction. This TCR derives from a man aged 18 to 30 in good health. This sequence joins TRBV6-1 and TRBJ1-2, with TRBD1 as a possible D gene (5 bases). This CDR3 is CASSEGSDKNYGYTF. Here the CDR3 DNA reads TGTGCCAGCAGCGAGGGGTCGGACAAAAACTATGGCTACACCTTC.